The present T cell receptor beta chain was sequenced within a study of cytomegalovirus exposure and HLA in healthy donors. The study ran its PCR with 60 Vbeta and 13 Jbeta primers. The protocol was immunoSEQ multiplex PCR, while the TCRdb copy is restricted to in-frame clones and leaves out a portion. This table has tens of thousands of clones, around four fifths appearing once. V trimming: 4 bases; J trimming: 0 bases; junction bases outside the gene matches: 10. Germline-derived CDR1 and CDR2 are SGHNT and YYREEE (reference sequence). The length of the CDR3 is 16 residues. This clone was counted a single time.

The specimen sequenced was PBMCs. This TCR was recovered from a woman aged 25 to 45 in good health and CMV-seropositive. This chain links TRBV5-4 with TRBJ2-7; 7 bases are shared with TRBD2. CDR3 coding DNA: TGTGCCAGCAGCCCCGGGGGGACTCCGAGCTCCTACGAGCAGTACTTC. Amino acid sequence: CASSPGGTPSSYEQYF. The whole variable domain, filled in from reference TRBV5-4 and TRBJ2-7, reads ETGVTQSPTHLIKTRGQQVTLRCSSQSGHNTVSWYQQALGQGPQFIFQYYREEENGRGNFPPRFSGLQFPNYSSELNVNALELDDSALYLCASSPGGTPSSYEQYFGPGTRLTVT.